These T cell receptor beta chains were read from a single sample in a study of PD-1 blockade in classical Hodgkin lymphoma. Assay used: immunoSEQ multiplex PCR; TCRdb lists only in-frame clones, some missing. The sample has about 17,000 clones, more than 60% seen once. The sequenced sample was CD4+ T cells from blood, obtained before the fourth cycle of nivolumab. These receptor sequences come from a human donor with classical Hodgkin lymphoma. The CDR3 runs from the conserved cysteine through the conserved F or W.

CDR3: CASSSMSRNTGELFF; V: TRBV5-1; J: TRBJ2-2
CDR3: CASSTGRGLEKLFF; V: TRBV5-1; J: TRBJ1-4
CDR3: CASSASRGGGETQYF; V: TRBV18; J: TRBJ2-5
CDR3: CATSRGGSHWEQYF; V: TRBV15; J: TRBJ2-7
CDR3: CATSREKGLAGKETQYF; V: TRBV15; J: TRBJ2-5
CDR3: CASSGSLREWDNEQFF; V: TRBV25-1; J: TRBJ2-1
CDR3: CASSASSYEQYF; V: TRBV27; J: TRBJ2-7
CDR3: CASSLESSGAKNIQYF; V: TRBV5-1; J: TRBJ2-4
CDR3: CASSQAGETNPYEQYF; V: TRBV4-2; J: TRBJ2-7
CDR3: CASSFEGYNSPLHF; V: TRBV7-2; J: TRBJ1-6
CDR3: CASSTRTDQETQYF; V: TRBV6-5; J: TRBJ2-5
CDR3: CASTPQNLNTEAFF; V: TRBV25-1; J: TRBJ1-1
CDR3: CASSEHTPGRSGYTF; V: TRBV28; J: TRBJ1-2
CDR3: CASSSTKEQYF; V: TRBV7-2; J: TRBJ2-7
CDR3: CASSKDPNRPRGQGGTEAFF; V: TRBV21-1; J: TRBJ1-1
CDR3: CSSSGGTSTDTQYF; V: TRBV29-1; J: TRBJ2-3
CDR3: CASSGPAFLAGVYNEQFF; V: TRBV10-1; J: TRBJ2-1
CDR3: CASSQGKREGLDTQYF; V: TRBV14; J: TRBJ2-3
CDR3: CASSLAAGFTHEQYF; V: TRBV7-9; J: TRBJ2-7
CDR3: CASSERGRRREQYF; V: TRBV6-1; J: TRBJ2-7
CDR3: CASSDPPGSSYEQYF; V: TRBV6-1; J: NA
CDR3: CAVRTSGRSGGYNEQFF; V: TRBV15; J: TRBJ2-1
CDR3: CASRETTHYGYTF; V: TRBV6-6; J: TRBJ1-2
CDR3: CASTATEGEQFF; V: TRBV5-1; J: TRBJ2-1
CDR3: CAIRGGSTDTQYF; V: TRBV10-3; J: TRBJ2-3
CDR3: CATRAQRVNTEAFF; V: TRBV15; J: TRBJ1-1
CDR3: CASSPLRGGTINEQFF; V: TRBV19; J: TRBJ2-1
CDR3: CSVGSGANVLTF; V: TRBV29-1; J: TRBJ2-6
CDR3: CASSLDRGDGQFF; V: TRBV11-2; J: TRBJ2-1
CDR3: CASSSVWSNEQFF; V: TRBV7-8; J: TRBJ2-1
CDR3: CASSSGINQPQHF; V: TRBV28; J: TRBJ1-5
CDR3: CASGEKGDNEQFF; V: TRBV5-4; J: TRBJ2-1
CDR3: CASSLVRAGAETQYF; V: TRBV7-8; J: TRBJ2-5
CDR3: CASTPHPGTNTGELFF; V: TRBV5-5; J: TRBJ2-2
CDR3: CASSLAQGIEQFF; V: TRBV5-1; J: TRBJ2-1
CDR3: CASSFTGTGEDEQYF; V: TRBV5-5; J: TRBJ2-7
CDR3: CASSLTSGTLEQYF; V: TRBV5-1; J: TRBJ2-7
CDR3: CASSPPGQGALDEQFF; V: TRBV18; J: TRBJ2-1
CDR3: CASSYSIQPRANEQYF; V: TRBV6-5; J: TRBJ2-7
CDR3: CASQGAGVNEQFF; V: TRBV27; J: TRBJ2-1
CDR3: CASSLFVYEQYF; V: TRBV28; J: TRBJ2-7
CDR3: CASSGPTGQGANYGYTF; V: TRBV10-1; J: TRBJ1-2
CDR3: CASSIDRGGTGTDTQYF; V: TRBV19; J: TRBJ2-3
CDR3: CASKRLAGDRYEQFF; V: TRBV10-2; J: TRBJ2-1
CDR3: CASSFSGTTDTQYF; V: TRBV7-2; J: TRBJ2-3
CDR3: CASSLIGDTDTQYF; V: TRBV5-4; J: TRBJ2-3